The present T cell receptor (beta chain) was sequenced within a study of blood T cells in healthy people across ages. It was with a sample-barcoded 5' primer and a J-beta primer mix that a second PCR of about 7 to 12 cycles was run. TCRdb re-called the 5' RACE reads through MiXCR, storing one row per CDR3 protein. Altogether some 1.5 million distinct CDR3 sequences are present, under 30% being singletons, with the ten largest covering about 8%. The CDR3 is made up of 16 amino acids. The V and J ends lost 0 bases and 0 bases, in that order; junction bases with no gene match: 3. Germline-derived CDR1 and CDR2 are SGDLS and YYNGEE.

Sequencing used blood. This clonotype was sampled from a woman between 25 and 40 years old in good health. The chain recombines TRBV9 with TRBJ2-5; TRBD1 aligns across 9 bases. CDR3 protein: CASSVGGQGYQETQYF. In DNA form, the CDR3 reads TGTGCCAGCAGCGTAGGTGGACAGGGGTACCAAGAGACCCAGTACTTC.